One T cell receptor (beta chain) is described in this entry. This entry belongs to a study of T cell responses to AZD1222 COVID-19 vaccine. Produced via immunoSEQ multiplex PCR; TCRdb's table is partial and in-frame only. The sample includes around 110,000 clones, around nine tenths of them seen just once. The V gene's germline CDR1 is SNHLY and CDR2 FYNNEI. Trimming stripped 6 bases from V and 3 bases from J, with 11 bases between. The CDR3 length is 13 residues. The chain couples TRBV2 to TRBJ2-5, with no clear D. The TCR sequence derives from an adult who received the AZD1222 COVID-19 vaccine. The sequences come from peripheral blood, collected 28 days after the second AZD1222 dose. CDR3 in amino acids: CASRAPREETQYF. Written as DNA, the CDR3 is TGTGCCAGCAGGGCCCCGAGAGAAGAGACCCAGTACTTC.